The rows below give T cell receptor beta chains drawn from one sample of a study of siplizumab effects on memory and regulatory T cells. Method: immunoSEQ multiplex PCR; TCRdb's copy keeps in-frame clones and lacks some. The table lists some 100,000 clones, 80% to 95% of them singletons, with roughly 2.7% in the top ten. Specimen: CD4+ T cells sorted from blood. The receptors were gathered from a human donor in good health. Some clones in this sample may be carry-over from other donors' samples. Both conserved end residues are part of each CDR3. Each record gives: V gene, D gene, J gene, clone size, CDR3 length, CDR3 DNA, CDR3 protein. D genes are given only for firm matches. The listing skips clone size in some rows; elsewhere it reads once, few, many or a size class.

V: TRBV19; D: TRBD2; J: TRBJ2-1; size: .; length: 14; DNA: TGTGCCAGCCGGGTGGGAGGGTCCTACAATGAGCAGTTCTTC; CDR3: CASRVGGSYNEQFF
V: TRBV14; D: .; J: TRBJ2-7; size: .; length: 15; DNA: TGTGCCAGCAGCCAAGATTACGGACAGCCGTACGAGCAGTACTTC; CDR3: CASSQDYGQPYEQYF
V: TRBV9; D: TRBD1; J: TRBJ1-4; size: .; length: 16; DNA: TGTGCCAGCAGCGTAGAAGGGGACAGACGTAATGAAAAACTGTTTTTT; CDR3: CASSVEGDRRNEKLFF
V: TRBV7-9; D: .; J: TRBJ2-1; size: .; length: 13; DNA: TGTGCCAGCAGCCCCGTCGGACTGGACCAGCAGTTCTTC; CDR3: CASSPVGLDQQFF
V: TRBV9; D: TRBD1; J: TRBJ2-5; size: once; length: 15; DNA: TGTGCCAGCAGCCTCACCCGACAGGGACAAGAGACCCAGTACTTC; CDR3: CASSLTRQGQETQYF
V: TRBV6-6; D: TRBD1; J: TRBJ1-2; size: once; length: 15; DNA: TGTGCCAGCAGTACCGGGACAGGGGGCGCTGGTGGCTACACCTTC; CDR3: CASSTGTGGAGGYTF
V: TRBV4-1; D: .; J: TRBJ2-1; size: few; length: 18; DNA: TGCGCCAGCAGCTCCCTATTCTTAAGACAGGACAACTACAATGAGCAGTTCTTC; CDR3: CASSSLFLRQDNYNEQFF
V: TRBV27; D: .; J: TRBJ2-7; size: .; length: 14; DNA: TGTGCCAGCAGTGGGACACAAAAACCTTACGAGCAGTACTTC; CDR3: CASSGTQKPYEQYF
V: TRBV15; D: .; J: TRBJ2-7; size: once; length: 15; DNA: TGTGCCACCAGGAGAGAACGAATGGGCTCCTACGAGCAGTACTTC; CDR3: CATRRERMGSYEQYF
V: TRBV27; D: .; J: TRBJ1-2; size: .; length: 14; DNA: TGTGCCAGCAGTGACAGCCCCCTTAACTATGGCTACACCTTC; CDR3: CASSDSPLNYGYTF
V: TRBV6-6; D: .; J: TRBJ1-5; size: once; length: 12; DNA: TGTGCCAGCAGTTATGGAGGGCAGCCCCAGCATTTT; CDR3: CASSYGGQPQHF
V: TRBV5-4; D: .; J: TRBJ2-3; size: once; length: 15; DNA: TGTGCCAGCAGCACTGGTAAGGAGTTTACAGATACGCAGTATTTT; CDR3: CASSTGKEFTDTQYF
V: TRBV6-5; D: .; J: TRBJ2-7; size: .; length: 15; DNA: TGTGCCAGCAGTTACTCGTCAGGGGTATACTACGAGCAGTACTTC; CDR3: CASSYSSGVYYEQYF
V: TRBV6-1; D: TRBD2; J: TRBJ2-5; size: once; length: 15; DNA: TGTGCCAGCAGCATAACGCGGGAGGGCCCAGAGACCCAGTACTTC; CDR3: CASSITREGPETQYF
V: TRBV7-2; D: TRBD2; J: TRBJ2-1; size: .; length: 16; DNA: TGTGCCAGCAGCTTGACTAGCGGGGGGTCCTACAATGAGCAGTTCTTC; CDR3: CASSLTSGGSYNEQFF
V: TRBV7-9; D: .; J: TRBJ1-6; size: .; length: 14; DNA: TGTGCCAGCAGCAGGACAGCAGATAATTCACCCCTCCACTTT; CDR3: CASSRTADNSPLHF
V: TRBV2; D: .; J: TRBJ1-3; size: .; length: 14; DNA: TGTGCCAGCAGCCAGGACCGCTCTGGAAACACCATATATTTT; CDR3: CASSQDRSGNTIYF
V: TRBV7-2; D: .; J: TRBJ2-7; size: .; length: 12; DNA: TGTGCCAGCAGTGCGGGACTTTACGAGCAGTACTTC; CDR3: CASSAGLYEQYF
V: TRBV5-1; D: TRBD1; J: TRBJ2-1; size: .; length: 13; DNA: TGCGCCAGCAGCCGAGGACAGGGCAATGAGCAGTTCTTC; CDR3: CASSRGQGNEQFF
V: TRBV2; D: .; J: TRBJ1-1; size: .; length: 15; DNA: TGTGCCAGCACGGGTGGAAGGGGTATGAACACTGAAGCTTTCTTT; CDR3: CASTGGRGMNTEAFF
V: TRBV29-1; D: TRBD2; J: TRBJ2-3; size: .; length: 16; DNA: TGCAGCGCCCTGCTGCTGGAGCGGGACAGCACAGATACGCAGTATTTT; CDR3: CSALLLERDSTDTQYF
V: TRBV18; D: .; J: TRBJ2-5; size: once; length: 12; DNA: TGTGCCAGCTCACCGGCCGGGGAGACCCAGTACTTC; CDR3: CASSPAGETQYF
V: TRBV19; D: .; J: TRBJ1-2; size: .; length: 14; DNA: TGTGCCAGTAGTAGGCCAGGGGTTAACTATGGCTACACCTTC; CDR3: CASSRPGVNYGYTF
V: TRBV5-6; D: TRBD1; J: TRBJ2-3; size: once; length: 14; DNA: TGTGCCAGCAGCTTTACAGGGGGCGTAGATACGCAGTATTTT; CDR3: CASSFTGGVDTQYF
V: TRBV30; D: .; J: TRBJ2-7; size: once; length: 14; DNA: TGTGCCTGGAACCTACTCGGAGGCTCCTACGAGCAGTACTTC; CDR3: CAWNLLGGSYEQYF